These T cell receptor beta chains were read from a single sample in a study of identical twins. TCRdb reanalysed the 5' RACE reads using MiXCR and keeps one entry per CDR3 protein. The sample holds some 460,000 distinct CDR3 sequences, 14% seen once. These same data were also listed under a study on yellow fever vaccine responses in identical twins.

The sample taken for sequencing was CD4+ T cells sorted from blood. All receptors come from a woman younger than 30 in good health. CDR3s include the opening cysteine and the closing phenylalanine or tryptophan. Each record gives: J gene, D gene, V gene, clone size, CDR3 DNA, CDR3 protein. A D gene is named only where the DNA matches it firmly. Some rows have no size entry. The others give once, few or many, or a class for an expanded clone.

j_gene: TRBJ2-1
d_gene: TRBD2
v_gene: TRBV27
abundance: -
CDR3nt: TGTGCCAGCAGTTCACGTGTGACTAGCGGGATTAATGAGCAGTTCTTC
CDR3aa: CASSSRVTSGINEQFF

j_gene: TRBJ2-7
d_gene: TRBD1
v_gene: TRBV27
abundance: -
CDR3nt: TGTGCCAGCAGTTTATACCGGGACAGGACCTACGAGCAGTACTTC
CDR3aa: CASSLYRDRTYEQYF

j_gene: TRBJ2-7
d_gene: -
v_gene: TRBV21-1
abundance: -
CDR3nt: TGTGCCAGCAGCAACTCCAACAGAACCGACTACGAGCAGTACTTC
CDR3aa: CASSNSNRTDYEQYF

j_gene: TRBJ2-7
d_gene: -
v_gene: TRBV4-3
abundance: few
CDR3nt: TGCGCCAGCAGCCTGACACCCCAACACGAGCAGTACTTC
CDR3aa: CASSLTPQHEQYF

j_gene: TRBJ2-3
d_gene: -
v_gene: TRBV10-3
abundance: -
CDR3nt: TGTGCCATCAGGGCAGGGACCACAGATACGCAGTATTTT
CDR3aa: CAIRAGTTDTQYF

j_gene: TRBJ2-5
d_gene: -
v_gene: TRBV24-1
abundance: -
CDR3nt: TGTGCCACCAGTGAAAACGGGATGGTGGAGACCCAGTACTTC
CDR3aa: CATSENGMVETQYF

j_gene: TRBJ2-7
d_gene: -
v_gene: TRBV7-9
abundance: few
CDR3nt: TGTGCCAGCAGCTTAGTCGCAGGGTCGGCTTACGAGCAGTACTTC
CDR3aa: CASSLVAGSAYEQYF

j_gene: TRBJ2-1
d_gene: -
v_gene: TRBV9
abundance: -
CDR3nt: TGTGCCAGCAGCGCGCACCCCTTGGGGGGGGCCGGCAATGAGCAGTTCTTC
CDR3aa: CASSAHPLGGAGNEQFF

j_gene: TRBJ2-5
d_gene: -
v_gene: TRBV4-1
abundance: -
CDR3nt: TGCGCCAGCAGCCAAGGATCGGGGCCCCAAGAGACCCAGTACTTC
CDR3aa: CASSQGSGPQETQYF

j_gene: TRBJ1-5
d_gene: -
v_gene: TRBV6-2/TRBV6-3
abundance: few
CDR3nt: TGTGCCAGCAGTTACTCGTCGAAAGACTTTAGCAATCAGCCCCAGCATTTT
CDR3aa: CASSYSSKDFSNQPQHF

j_gene: TRBJ2-7
d_gene: TRBD1
v_gene: TRBV20-1
abundance: -
CDR3nt: TGCAGTGCTAGCCAGGGGGTCACCTACGAGCAGTACTTC
CDR3aa: CSASQGVTYEQYF

j_gene: TRBJ2-1
d_gene: -
v_gene: TRBV7-9
abundance: -
CDR3nt: TGTGCCAGCAGCTTACGCGTGGGCCCCCTCAATGAGCAGTTCTTC
CDR3aa: CASSLRVGPLNEQFF

j_gene: TRBJ2-4
d_gene: TRBD2
v_gene: TRBV6-2/TRBV6-3
abundance: -
CDR3nt: TGTGCCAGCAGACCGACTAGCGGGAGTCAAAACATTCAGTACTTC
CDR3aa: CASRPTSGSQNIQYF

j_gene: TRBJ2-7
d_gene: -
v_gene: TRBV7-2
abundance: -
CDR3nt: TGTGCCAGCAGTATTAGGTCACCCTCCTACGAGCAGTACTTC
CDR3aa: CASSIRSPSYEQYF

j_gene: TRBJ2-1
d_gene: -
v_gene: TRBV4-1
abundance: -
CDR3nt: TGCGCCAGCAGCCAACGAGGACTCTCAAACAATGAGCAGTTCTTC
CDR3aa: CASSQRGLSNNEQFF

j_gene: TRBJ2-5
d_gene: -
v_gene: TRBV7-9
abundance: many
CDR3nt: TGTGCCAGCAGCTTATTTTCAGGTCAAGAGACCCAGTACTTC
CDR3aa: CASSLFSGQETQYF

j_gene: TRBJ2-1
d_gene: -
v_gene: TRBV24-1
abundance: many
CDR3nt: TGTGCCACCGCTCCCGGAACTATCCCCGTTGGGGAGCAGTTCTTC
CDR3aa: CATAPGTIPVGEQFF

j_gene: TRBJ2-7
d_gene: -
v_gene: TRBV12-3/TRBV12-4
abundance: many
CDR3nt: TGTGCCAGCAGTTTTAAGGGGAGCGAGCAGTACTTC
CDR3aa: CASSFKGSEQYF

j_gene: TRBJ2-1
d_gene: TRBD2
v_gene: TRBV7-9
abundance: many
CDR3nt: TGTGCCAGCAGCCCTACGGGACTAGCGGGCAATGAGCAGTTCTTC
CDR3aa: CASSPTGLAGNEQFF

j_gene: TRBJ2-7
d_gene: TRBD1
v_gene: TRBV7-9
abundance: -
CDR3nt: TGTGCCAGCAGAAGACAGGGATACTCCTACGAGCAGTACTTC
CDR3aa: CASRRQGYSYEQYF

j_gene: TRBJ2-1
d_gene: -
v_gene: TRBV20-1
abundance: -
CDR3nt: TGCAGTGCTAGACCGGGACGCAGGGCAAGAGAGCAGTTCTTC
CDR3aa: CSARPGRRAREQFF

j_gene: TRBJ2-3
d_gene: TRBD2
v_gene: TRBV7-2
abundance: -
CDR3nt: TGTGCCAGCAGCCCACCGACTAGCGGACCCACAGATACGCAGTATTTT
CDR3aa: CASSPPTSGPTDTQYF

j_gene: TRBJ2-5
d_gene: -
v_gene: TRBV5-1
abundance: -
CDR3nt: TGCGCCAGCAGCCAAACTGGGACCCAGTACTTC
CDR3aa: CASSQTGTQYF

j_gene: TRBJ2-1
d_gene: TRBD2
v_gene: TRBV18
abundance: few
CDR3nt: TGTGCCAGCTCACCACCGGGACTAGCGGGAAGGGATGAGCAGTTCTTC
CDR3aa: CASSPPGLAGRDEQFF

j_gene: TRBJ2-1
d_gene: -
v_gene: TRBV24-1
abundance: -
CDR3nt: TGTGCCACCAGTGAAGGGGGCGGGGCTACCAACAATGAGCAGTTCTTC
CDR3aa: CATSEGGGATNNEQFF

j_gene: TRBJ2-1
d_gene: -
v_gene: TRBV30
abundance: few
CDR3nt: TGTGCCTGGAGTGTGAACTACAATGAGCAGTTCTTC
CDR3aa: CAWSVNYNEQFF

j_gene: TRBJ2-2
d_gene: TRBD2
v_gene: TRBV28
abundance: -
CDR3nt: TGTGCCAGCAGCAAGAGACTAGCGGGGGTTCGAACCGGGGAGCTGTTTTTT
CDR3aa: CASSKRLAGVRTGELFF

j_gene: TRBJ1-6
d_gene: -
v_gene: TRBV6-1
abundance: -
CDR3nt: TGTGCCAGCAGTGGCCGGGCCGCAGATAATTCACCCCTCCACTTT
CDR3aa: CASSGRAADNSPLHF

j_gene: TRBJ2-1
d_gene: -
v_gene: TRBV9
abundance: many
CDR3nt: TGTGCCAGCAGTCGATTCACAGGTAATGAGCAGTTCTTC
CDR3aa: CASSRFTGNEQFF

j_gene: TRBJ2-2
d_gene: TRBD2
v_gene: TRBV6-1
abundance: many
CDR3nt: TGTGCCAGCACGCTAGCGGGGGGGACCGGGGAGCTGTTTTTT
CDR3aa: CASTLAGGTGELFF

j_gene: TRBJ2-2
d_gene: -
v_gene: TRBV5-1
abundance: few
CDR3nt: TGCGCCAGCAGCTATACCGGGACCGACACCGGGGAGCTGTTTTTT
CDR3aa: CASSYTGTDTGELFF

j_gene: TRBJ2-2
d_gene: TRBD1
v_gene: TRBV27
abundance: -
CDR3nt: TGTGCCAGCAGTTCTCGGACAGGGGCGAACACCGGGGAGCTGTTTTTT
CDR3aa: CASSSRTGANTGELFF

j_gene: TRBJ2-2
d_gene: TRBD2
v_gene: TRBV11-2
abundance: -
CDR3nt: TGTGCCAGCAGCCGACTAGCGGGAGGATCTCGGTCCGGGGAGCTGTTTTTT
CDR3aa: CASSRLAGGSRSGELFF

j_gene: TRBJ1-2
d_gene: -
v_gene: TRBV5-1
abundance: many
CDR3nt: TGCGCCAGCAGCAGAGAGGACGCGGCTAACTATGGCTACACCTTC
CDR3aa: CASSREDAANYGYTF

j_gene: TRBJ2-2
d_gene: -
v_gene: TRBV11-2
abundance: -
CDR3nt: TGTGCCAGCAGCCTCTGGGACTCCGGGGAGCTGTTTTTT
CDR3aa: CASSLWDSGELFF

j_gene: TRBJ2-1
d_gene: TRBD2
v_gene: TRBV5-1
abundance: -
CDR3nt: TGCGCCAGCAGCACCTCAGCGGGAGGGTTTAATGAGCAGTTCTTC
CDR3aa: CASSTSAGGFNEQFF

j_gene: TRBJ2-3
d_gene: TRBD2
v_gene: TRBV5-1
abundance: -
CDR3nt: TGCGCCAGCAGCTTGGTAGCGGGAGGTAGAGATACGCAGTATTTT
CDR3aa: CASSLVAGGRDTQYF

j_gene: TRBJ2-3
d_gene: TRBD2
v_gene: TRBV29-1
abundance: once
CDR3nt: TGCAGCGTTGTGGGGATCGCGGGCTCTAGCGGGGGCACAGATACGCAGTATTTT
CDR3aa: CSVVGIAGSSGGTDTQYF

j_gene: TRBJ2-1
d_gene: TRBD1
v_gene: TRBV11-3
abundance: many
CDR3nt: TGTGCCAGCAGCTTAGGGCAGGGGGTCTACAATGAGCAGTTCTTC
CDR3aa: CASSLGQGVYNEQFF

j_gene: TRBJ2-1
d_gene: -
v_gene: TRBV11-2
abundance: many
CDR3nt: TGTGCCAGCAGCTTAGATAGGGAGGATACCTTC
CDR3aa: CASSLDREDTF

j_gene: TRBJ2-1
d_gene: TRBD1
v_gene: TRBV11-1
abundance: -
CDR3nt: TGTGCCAGCAGCTTGGGGACAGGGATTTTGGCGGGACACAATGAGCAGTTCTTC
CDR3aa: CASSLGTGILAGHNEQFF

j_gene: TRBJ2-5
d_gene: TRBD2
v_gene: TRBV10-3
abundance: -
CDR3nt: TGTGCCATCAGTTACAACGCGGGGGGGCGGATAGAGACCCAGTACTTC
CDR3aa: CAISYNAGGRIETQYF

j_gene: TRBJ2-7
d_gene: TRBD2
v_gene: TRBV4-2
abundance: few
CDR3nt: TGTGCCAGCAGCCAAGACCCGGGTGGCATAGCGGGGAAAACTTCCTACGAGCAGTACTTC
CDR3aa: CASSQDPGGIAGKTSYEQYF

j_gene: TRBJ2-3
d_gene: -
v_gene: TRBV7-2
abundance: few
CDR3nt: TGTGCCAGCAGCTTAGCGAAGGGATTCACAGATACGCAGTATTTT
CDR3aa: CASSLAKGFTDTQYF

j_gene: TRBJ2-1
d_gene: -
v_gene: TRBV3-1
abundance: few
CDR3nt: TGTGCCAGCACCCAGTCCCGGTTAGACTCCTACAATGAGCAGTTCTTC
CDR3aa: CASTQSRLDSYNEQFF